The 26 T cell receptor beta chains in this list originate from one sample, sequenced in a study of blood T cell repertoires in COVID-19 (dated by TCRdb to 2019 to 2021). Library preparation employed the immunoSEQ multiplex PCR assay. The table was pulled from immuneACCESS by TCRdb, which kept in-frame rearrangements only. Such tables lose some clones; where checked, under half of the loss comes from unresolved V genes, and the rest has no known cause. In this sample the table shows roughly 110,000 clones, 70% to 90% of which occur a single time. The ten largest clones capture around 3.5% of the sample. Sequenced sample: peripheral blood. Every receptor here comes from a man in his forties or fifties with acute or convalescent COVID-19.

The V and J genes are TRBV12-3 or TRBV12-4 and TRBJ2-1; the D gene is possibly TRBD2 (6 bases). With 6 bases removed from V and 6 bases from J, the gap between germline ends came to 6 bases. CDR3 size: 11 residues. Written as DNA, the CDR3 is TGTGCCAGCAGACTAGCCAATGAGCAGTTCTTC. Residues: CASRLANEQFF.

The table lists this clone with a few counts. The gene calls are TRBV18 and TRBJ2-7, with D possibly matching TRBD2 (5 bases). Deletions cut 3 bases from V and 2 bases from J, with 14 bases between. Germline loops: CDR1 KGHSH, CDR2 LQKENI. The CDR3 extends over 15 amino acids. The CDR3 DNA follows: TGTGCCAGCTCACCCGGAGAGGAGGAGACCTACGAGCAGTACTTC. This codes for CASSPGEEETYEQYF.

The rearrangement links TRBV13 to TRBJ2-3, with D perhaps TRBD2 (6 bases). The CDR3 has 16 residues. Germline values: CDR1 PRHDT, CDR2 FYEKMQ (reference sequence). V gave up 4 bases and J gave up 8 bases, with 22 bases separating them. CDR3 protein: CASSSGGATALGTQYF. CDR3 in DNA: TGTGCCAGCAGCTCCGGAGGGGCGACTGCCCTGGGTACGCAGTATTTT.

The J gene is TRBJ1-3, the V gene TRBV6-1; D gene unclear. Trimming took off 2 bases at V and 4 bases at J, with 12 bases between the two ends. Germline loops: CDR1 MNHNS, CDR2 SASEGT. The CDR3 is 15 amino acids. The CDR3 region has the DNA TGTGCCAGCAGTGAATATGTGGGGAGCGGAAACACCATATATTTT. Its protein product is CASSEYVGSGNTIYF.

The rearrangement links TRBV3-1 (or the pseudogene TRBV3-2) to TRBJ2-5; TRBD1 matches 7 bases. The germline V gene has CDR1 LGHDT and CDR2 YNNKEL (reference sequence). Unmatched junction bases numbered 3, after V lost 0 bases and J lost 5 bases. The CDR3 consists of 14 residues. Here the CDR3 reads CASSQDTGVETQYF. The CDR3 DNA sequence: TGTGCCAGCAGCCAAGATACAGGGGTGGAGACCCAGTACTTC.

The V and J genes are TRBV6-5 and TRBJ2-7; D uncertain. CDR3 length equals 14 residues. The germline V and J ends were trimmed by 0 bases and 7 bases, with 13 bases remaining between them. The germline gives CDR1 MNHEY, CDR2 SVGAGI. The CDR3 region has the DNA TGTGCCAGCAGTTACTCCACGGCGGTTAAGGAGCAGTACTTC. Its translation: CASSYSTAVKEQYF.

This chain joins TRBV14 and TRBJ2-1; 9 nucleotides line up with TRBD2. CDR3 length: 17 amino acids. The germline CDR1 and CDR2 sequences are SGHDN and FVKESK. Unmatched junction bases numbered 3, after V lost 0 bases and J lost 0 bases. The CDR3: CASSQDRGGASYNEQFF. DNA for the CDR3: TGTGCCAGCAGCCAAGATCGCGGGGGGGCCTCCTACAATGAGCAGTTCTTC.

This clone was seen once. CDR3 bases: TGTGCCACCAGCAGAGAGGGGACAGGGTGGGATTCCTACGAGCAGTACTTC. The encoded protein is CATSREGTGWDSYEQYF. The V gene is TRBV15, the J gene TRBJ2-7, with 9 positions matching TRBD1. The germline CDR1 and CDR2 sequences are LNHNV and YYDKDF (reference sequence). V gave up 0 bases and J gave up 1 base; unmatched junction bases: 7. This CDR3 region has 17 residues.

J is TRBJ2-7 and V is TRBV5-1, with D perhaps TRBD2 (5 bases). The CDR3 consists of 13 residues. Germline values: CDR1 SGHRS, CDR2 YFSETQ. V was clipped by 4 bases and J by 4 bases, with 12 bases between them. In DNA, the CDR3 is TGCGCCAGCAGCGAAGGGAGTGGTTACGAGCAGTACTTC. Translation gives CASSEGSGYEQYF.

V is TRBV3-1 (or the pseudogene TRBV3-2) and J is TRBJ2-1; D remains ambiguous. The V and J ends lost 1 base and 1 base respectively, with 8 bases between them. CDR1 and CDR2 from the germline V gene are LGHDT and YNNKEL (reference sequence). The CDR3 consists of 15 residues. The CDR3 protein is CASSQGVGSYNEQFF. The DNA of the CDR3 is TGTGCCAGCAGCCAAGGGGTCGGGTCCTACAATGAGCAGTTCTTC.

The V and J genes are TRBV7-2 and TRBJ2-3; 14 bases fit TRBD2. This CDR3 is built from 16 residues. V shed 4 bases and J 3 bases; nucleotides not matched to a gene: 3. CDR1 and CDR2 from the germline V gene are SGHTA and FQGNSA. CDR3: CASSSTSGGVTDTQYF. Written as DNA, the CDR3 is TGTGCCAGCAGCTCGACTAGCGGGGGGGTTACAGATACGCAGTATTTT.

This clone showed up just once. The rearrangement uses TRBV29-1 and TRBJ1-2; TRBD1 aligns across 7 bases. The CDR3 length is 13 residues. After removal of 4 bases from V and 2 bases from J, the junction contained 4 bases not matched to a gene. Germline-derived CDR1 and CDR2 are SQVTM and ANQGSEA. The CDR3 DNA reads as TGCAGCGTTGGGGACAGTAGAAACTATGGCTACACCTTC. Amino acids: CSVGDSRNYGYTF. The full variable domain, completed using reference TRBV29-1 and TRBJ1-2, is SAVISQKPSRDICQRGTSLTIQCQVDSQVTMMFWYRQQPGQSLTLIATANQGSEATYESGFVIDKFPISRPNLTFSTLTVSNMSPEDSSIYLCSVGDSRNYGYTFGSGTRLTVV.

The gene calls are TRBV9 and TRBJ2-1; D possibly corresponds to TRBD2 (6 bases). V lost 0 bases to trimming and J lost 9 bases, with 19 bases between them. Germline lookup yields CDR1 SGDLS and CDR2 YYNGEE. The length of the CDR3 is 16 residues. The CDR3 protein is CASSVDISLNGGEQFF. The CDR3 region has the DNA TGTGCCAGCAGCGTAGATATATCACTGAACGGGGGTGAGCAGTTCTTC.

The chain employs TRBV10-3 and TRBJ1-5; no firm D call. Trimming removed 3 bases from V and 2 bases from J, with 14 bases in between. Germline CDR1 reads ENHRY; CDR2 reads SYGVKD. The CDR3 covers 16 residues. The CDR3 DNA follows: TGTGCCATCAGTGACGTTCCGGGTCTTGGCAATCAGCCCCAGCATTTT. Translation gives CAISDVPGLGNQPQHF.

The chain uses TRBV7-3 and TRBJ1-1, with a weak D call TRBD1 (6 bases). V lost 2 bases and J lost 5, with 12 bases in between. CDR1 and CDR2 from the germline V gene are SGHTA and FQGTGA. This CDR3 has 14 amino acids. The CDR3 coding sequence is TGTGCCAGCAGCTTACAAGGGGGTGATACTGAAGCTTTCTTT. It is translated as CASSLQGGDTEAFF. The variable domain in full, with the rest retrieved from reference TRBV7-3 and TRBJ1-1, is GAGVSQTPSNKVTEKGKYVELRCDPISGHTALYWYRQSLGQGPEFLIYFQGTGAADDSGLPNDRFFAVRPEGSVSTLKIQRTERGDSAVYLCASSLQGGDTEAFFGQGTRLTVV.

The chain joins TRBV7-9 to TRBJ2-1, with 9 bases aligning to TRBD2. V dropped 0 bases and J dropped 3; count of bases not matched to a gene: 3. The CDR3 extends over 16 amino acids. Germline V gene lookup returns CDR1 SEHNR and CDR2 FQNEAQ (reference sequence). CDR3 sequence (DNA): TGTGCCAGCAGCTTAGCTCTAGCGGGGAGCTACAATGAGCAGTTCTTC. Protein product: CASSLALAGSYNEQFF.

The V gene is TRBV5-5, the J gene TRBJ1-1, with D tentatively TRBD1 (5 bases). The CDR3 contains 12 residues. Germline loops: CDR1 SGHKS, CDR2 YYEKEE (reference sequence). Trimming stripped 2 bases from V and 7 bases from J, with 9 bases between. DNA of the CDR3: TGTGCCAGCAGCTTTCTGACAGATGAAGCTTTCTTT. This encodes CASSFLTDEAFF.

This clone has just one count. A junction boundary mismatches the germline segment, possibly from a read error. This chain links TRBV7-3 with TRBJ2-2; 14 bases match TRBD2. Germline CDR1 and CDR2: SGHTA and FQGTGA. CDR3 size: 18 residues. Here the CDR3 reads CASSPPGLAGDEHRGAVF. CDR3 coding DNA: TGTGCCAGCAGCCCACCGGGACTAGCGGGGGACGAACACCGGGGAGCTGTTTTT.

The chain uses TRBV19 and TRBJ1-1, with D possibly TRBD1 on 5 matching bases. The CDR3 is 14 residues long. V was pared by 5 bases and J by 3 bases, with 13 bases between. The V gene's germline CDR1 is LNHDA and CDR2 SQIVND (reference sequence). CDR3 bases: TGTGCCAGTAGTTACCAGGGAAGGGACACTGAAGCTTTCTTT. Its protein product is CASSYQGRDTEAFF.

The table lists this clone with a few counts. The V and J genes are TRBV4-1 and TRBJ1-4; 9 bases agree with TRBD1. Losses at the gene ends were 2 bases for V and 4 bases for J; bases not matched to a gene: 2. CDR1 is MGHRA and CDR2 is YSYEKL in the germline V gene. This CDR3 is built from 15 residues. The CDR3 region is CASSQPGQGNEKLFF. The CDR3 DNA follows: TGCGCCAGCAGCCAACCGGGACAGGGTAATGAAAAACTGTTTTTT.

The V and J genes are TRBV3-1 (or the pseudogene TRBV3-2) and TRBJ2-1, with 10 bases matching TRBD2. V lost 8 bases and J lost 6; bases outside the gene matches: 10. CDR1 and CDR2 from the germline V gene are LGHDT and YNNKEL (reference sequence). The CDR3 spans 15 residues. The CDR3 is CASPCVPSGGNEQFF. In DNA form, the CDR3 reads TGTGCCAGCCCATGCGTCCCTAGCGGGGGCAATGAGCAGTTCTTC.

V gene TRBV7-2 combines with J gene TRBJ2-1, with 7 bases lining up with TRBD1. Looked up from germline, CDR1 is SGHTA and CDR2 is FQGNSA. This CDR3 has 14 amino acids. V shed 4 bases, J shed 5 bases, and the junction held 5 bases outside the gene matches. Here the CDR3 DNA reads TGTGCCAGCAGCTGGGGGACAGCCAACAATGAGCAGTTCTTC. It translates to CASSWGTANNEQFF.

The chain links TRBV5-1 to TRBJ2-1; 13 bases fit TRBD2. CDR3 size: 14 residues. The J segment lost 15 bases and the V segment lost 1 base, leaving 7 bases of the junction unmatched. Germline V gives CDR1 SGHRS, CDR2 YFSETQ. CDR3 in DNA: TGCGCCAGCAGCTTGACTAGCGGGGGGGCCTCACGGTTCTTC. Translating gives CASSLTSGGASRFF.

A few counts support this clone. The CDR3 reads CASSYSIRESYEQYF. The CDR3 DNA follows: TGTGCCAGCAGTTACTCGATCCGGGAGAGCTACGAGCAGTACTTC. V is TRBV6-5 and J is TRBJ2-7, with D perhaps TRBD2 (6 bases). Germline CDR1 and CDR2: MNHEY and SVGAGI. This CDR3 comprises 15 residues. V lost 0 bases and J lost 3, with 12 bases in between.

The chain is built from TRBV30 and TRBJ1-2; perhaps TRBD1 as D (5 bases). V shed 4 bases and J shed 1 base, with 13 bases lying between them. Germline CDR1 is GTSNPN and CDR2 is SVGIG (reference sequence). This CDR3 has 14 residues. The CDR3: CAWTRQGGNYGYTF. CDR3 coding DNA: TGTGCCTGGACCAGGCAGGGAGGTAACTATGGCTACACCTTC.

The J gene is TRBJ1-6, the V gene TRBV19; D is undetermined. This CDR3 is built from 13 residues. V was shortened by 6 bases and J by 6 bases, with 9 bases between the two germline ends. The V gene's germline CDR1 is LNHDA and CDR2 SQIVND (reference sequence). The CDR3 region has the DNA TGTGCCAGTAGCCTCTACAGTAATTCACCCCTCCACTTT. It codes for CASSLYSNSPLHF.